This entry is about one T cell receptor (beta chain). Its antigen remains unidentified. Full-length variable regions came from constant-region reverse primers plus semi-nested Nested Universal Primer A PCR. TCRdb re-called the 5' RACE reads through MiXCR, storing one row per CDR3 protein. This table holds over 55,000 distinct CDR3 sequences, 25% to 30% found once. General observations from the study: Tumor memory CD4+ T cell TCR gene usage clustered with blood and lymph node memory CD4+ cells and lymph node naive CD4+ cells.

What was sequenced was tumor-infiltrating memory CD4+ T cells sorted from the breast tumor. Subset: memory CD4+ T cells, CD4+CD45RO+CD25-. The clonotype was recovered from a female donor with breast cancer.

CDR3 sequence reads: CSARDLGDTQYF. The CDR3 region has the DNA TGCAGTGCTAGAGACCTGGGAGATACGCAGTATTTT. The chain recombines TRBV20-1 with TRBJ2-3; D ambiguous. CDR3 length equals 12 residues. V was pared by 0 bases and J by 5 bases, with 6 bases between. Germline V lookup: CDR1 DFQATT, CDR2 SNEGSKA (reference sequence).